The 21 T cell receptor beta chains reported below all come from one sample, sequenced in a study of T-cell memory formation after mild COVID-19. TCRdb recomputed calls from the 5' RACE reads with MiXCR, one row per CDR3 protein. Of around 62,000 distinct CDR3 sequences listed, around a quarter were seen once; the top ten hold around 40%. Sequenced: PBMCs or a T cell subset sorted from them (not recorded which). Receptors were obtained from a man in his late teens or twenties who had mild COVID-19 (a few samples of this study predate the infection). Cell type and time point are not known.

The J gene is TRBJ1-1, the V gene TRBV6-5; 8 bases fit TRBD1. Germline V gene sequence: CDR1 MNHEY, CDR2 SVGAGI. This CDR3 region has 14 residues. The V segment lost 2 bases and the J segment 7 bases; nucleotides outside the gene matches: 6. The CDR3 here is CASSYGDRFDEAFF. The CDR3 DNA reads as TGTGCCAGCAGTTACGGGGACAGGTTCGATGAAGCTTTCTTT.

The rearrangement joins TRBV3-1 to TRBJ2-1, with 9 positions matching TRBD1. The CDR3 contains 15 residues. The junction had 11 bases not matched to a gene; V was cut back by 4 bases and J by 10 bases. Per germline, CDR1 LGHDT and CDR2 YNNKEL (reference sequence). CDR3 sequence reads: CASSPTGGLFYEQFF. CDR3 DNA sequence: TGTGCCAGCAGCCCGACAGGGGGGTTATTTTACGAGCAGTTCTTC.

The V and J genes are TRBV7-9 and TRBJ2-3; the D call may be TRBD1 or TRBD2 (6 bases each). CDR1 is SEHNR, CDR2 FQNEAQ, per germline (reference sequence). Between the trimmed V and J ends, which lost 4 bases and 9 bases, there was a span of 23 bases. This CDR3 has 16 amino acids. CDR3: CASSSRGETNLVTQYF. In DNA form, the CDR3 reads TGTGCCAGCAGCTCTAGGGGGGAAACCAACTTGGTAACGCAGTATTTT.

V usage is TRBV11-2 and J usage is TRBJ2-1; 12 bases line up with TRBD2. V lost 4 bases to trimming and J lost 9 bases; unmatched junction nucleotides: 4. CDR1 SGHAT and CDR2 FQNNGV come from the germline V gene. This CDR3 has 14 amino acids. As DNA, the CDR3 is TGTGCCAGCAGCTCGCTAGCGGGGGGGATTGAGCAGTTCTTC. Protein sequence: CASSSLAGGIEQFF.

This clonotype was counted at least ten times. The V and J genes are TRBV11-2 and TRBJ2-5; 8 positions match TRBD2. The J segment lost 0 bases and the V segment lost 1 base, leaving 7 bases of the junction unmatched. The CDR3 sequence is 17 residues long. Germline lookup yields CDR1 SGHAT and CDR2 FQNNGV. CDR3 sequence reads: CASSLVPAGAYQETQYF. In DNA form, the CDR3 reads TGTGCCAGCAGCTTAGTACCAGCGGGGGCCTACCAAGAGACCCAGTACTTC.

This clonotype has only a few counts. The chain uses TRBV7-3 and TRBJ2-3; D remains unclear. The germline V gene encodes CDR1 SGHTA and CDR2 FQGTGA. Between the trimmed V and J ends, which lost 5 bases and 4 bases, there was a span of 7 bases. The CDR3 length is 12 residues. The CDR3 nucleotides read TGTGCCAGCAGCGCACCTTCAGATACGCAGTATTTT. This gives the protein CASSAPSDTQYF.

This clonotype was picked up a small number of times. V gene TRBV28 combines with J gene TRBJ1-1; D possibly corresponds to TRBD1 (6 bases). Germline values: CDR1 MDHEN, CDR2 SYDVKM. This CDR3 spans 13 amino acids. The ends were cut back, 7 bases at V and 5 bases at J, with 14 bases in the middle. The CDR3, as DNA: TGTGCCAGCAACACAGGGTCAGGAACTGAAGCTTTCTTT. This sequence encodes CASNTGSGTEAFF.

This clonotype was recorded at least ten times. The CDR3 bases are TGCAGTGCTAGATCGGTCACGGACAAGGGCCCCCAGTACTTC. It is translated as CSARSVTDKGPQYF. The gene calls are TRBV20-1 and TRBJ2-5; a possible D gene is TRBD1 (5 bases). The germline V and J ends were trimmed by 2 bases and 9 bases, with 19 bases remaining between them. Germline CDR1 DFQATT, CDR2 SNEGSKA (reference sequence). The length of the CDR3 is 14 residues.

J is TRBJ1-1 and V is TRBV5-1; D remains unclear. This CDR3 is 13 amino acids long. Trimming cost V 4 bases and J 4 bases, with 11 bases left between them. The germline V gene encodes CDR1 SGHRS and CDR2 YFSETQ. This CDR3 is CASSLEDATEAFF. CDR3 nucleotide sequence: TGCGCCAGCAGCCTAGAGGATGCCACTGAAGCTTTCTTT.

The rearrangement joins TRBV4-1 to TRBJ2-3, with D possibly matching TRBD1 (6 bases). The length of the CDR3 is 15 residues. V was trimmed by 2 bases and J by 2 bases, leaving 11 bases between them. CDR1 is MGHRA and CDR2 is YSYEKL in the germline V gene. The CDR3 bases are TGCGCCAGCAGCCAACCCGACAGGTCCACAGATACGCAGTATTTT. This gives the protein CASSQPDRSTDTQYF.

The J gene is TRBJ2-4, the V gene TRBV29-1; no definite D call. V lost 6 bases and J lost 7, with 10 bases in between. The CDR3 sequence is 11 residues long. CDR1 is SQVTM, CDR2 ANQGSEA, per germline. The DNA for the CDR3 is TGCAGCGTGATGACTTTGAACATTCAGTACTTC. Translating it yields CSVMTLNIQYF.

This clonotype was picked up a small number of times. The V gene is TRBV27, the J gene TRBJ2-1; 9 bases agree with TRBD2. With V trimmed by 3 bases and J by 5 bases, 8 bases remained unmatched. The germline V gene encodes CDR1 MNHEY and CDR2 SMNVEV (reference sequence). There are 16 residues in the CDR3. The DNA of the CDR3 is TGTGCCAGCAGTTTTCGTAGCGGGGGCGTACACAATGAGCAGTTCTTC. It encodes CASSFRSGGVHNEQFF.

The CDR3 DNA reads TGTGCCAGCAGGGAATACAGGGGAGATACGCAGTATTTT. It encodes CASREYRGDTQYF. The gene calls are TRBV6-5 and TRBJ2-3; 7 bases line up with TRBD1. CDR3 length: 13 residues. Germline assignment: CDR1 MNHEY and CDR2 SVGAGI. The V segment lost 6 bases and the J segment 5 bases; nucleotides outside the gene matches: 5.

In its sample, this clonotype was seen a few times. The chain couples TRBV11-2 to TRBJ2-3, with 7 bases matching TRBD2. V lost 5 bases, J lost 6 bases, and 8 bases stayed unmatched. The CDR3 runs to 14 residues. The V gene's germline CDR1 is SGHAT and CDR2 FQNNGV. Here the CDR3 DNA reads TGTGCCAGCAGCCTTAGACTAGCCGCGGATACGCAGTATTTT. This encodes CASSLRLAADTQYF.

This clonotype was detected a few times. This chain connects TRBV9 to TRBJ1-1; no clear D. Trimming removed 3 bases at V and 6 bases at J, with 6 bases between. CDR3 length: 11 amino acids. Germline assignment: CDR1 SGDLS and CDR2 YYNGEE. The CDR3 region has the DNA TGTGCCAGCAGCGGTGGAGCTGAAGCTTTCTTT. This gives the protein CASSGGAEAFF.

Here the CDR3 DNA reads TGTGCCAGCAGCTTCGAGGGGTTCATGAACACTGAAGCTTTCTTT. Its protein product is CASSFEGFMNTEAFF. The chain uses TRBV7-9 and TRBJ1-1; D may be TRBD1 (5 bases). V shed 3 bases and J shed 0 bases, with 11 bases lying between them. Germline V gene data show CDR1 as SEHNR and CDR2 as FQNEAQ (reference sequence). The CDR3 runs to 15 residues.

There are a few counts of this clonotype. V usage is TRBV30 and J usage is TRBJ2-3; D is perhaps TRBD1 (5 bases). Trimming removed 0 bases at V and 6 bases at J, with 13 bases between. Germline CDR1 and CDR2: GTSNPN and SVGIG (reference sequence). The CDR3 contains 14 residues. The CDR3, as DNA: TGTGCCTGGAGTGTAGGGGTAGGTCGGGATACGCAGTATTTT. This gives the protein CAWSVGVGRDTQYF. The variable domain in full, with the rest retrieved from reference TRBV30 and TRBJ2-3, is SQTIHQWPATLVQPVGSPLSLECTVEGTSNPNLYWYRQAAGRGLQLLFYSVGIGQISSEVPQNLSASRPQDRQFILSSKKLLLSDSGFYLCAWSVGVGRDTQYFGPGTRLTVL.

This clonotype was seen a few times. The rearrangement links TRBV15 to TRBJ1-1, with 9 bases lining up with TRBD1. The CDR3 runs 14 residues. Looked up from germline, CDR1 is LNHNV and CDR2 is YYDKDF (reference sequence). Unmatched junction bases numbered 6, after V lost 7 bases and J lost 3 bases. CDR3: CATIRDRVHTEAFF. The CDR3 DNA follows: TGTGCCACCATACGGGACAGGGTGCACACTGAAGCTTTCTTT.

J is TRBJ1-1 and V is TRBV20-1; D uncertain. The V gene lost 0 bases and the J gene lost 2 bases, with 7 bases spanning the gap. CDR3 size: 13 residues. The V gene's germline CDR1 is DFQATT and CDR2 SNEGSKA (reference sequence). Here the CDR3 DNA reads TGCAGTGCTAGAGACCGGGTTAACACTGAAGCTTTCTTT. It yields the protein CSARDRVNTEAFF.

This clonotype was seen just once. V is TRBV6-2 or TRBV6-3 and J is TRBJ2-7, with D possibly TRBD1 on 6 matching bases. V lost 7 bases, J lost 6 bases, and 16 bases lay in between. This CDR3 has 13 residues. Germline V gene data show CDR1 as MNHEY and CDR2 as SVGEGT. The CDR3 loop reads CASTPFGGREQYF. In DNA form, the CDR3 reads TGTGCCAGCACCCCCTTTGGGGGCCGCGAGCAGTACTTC.

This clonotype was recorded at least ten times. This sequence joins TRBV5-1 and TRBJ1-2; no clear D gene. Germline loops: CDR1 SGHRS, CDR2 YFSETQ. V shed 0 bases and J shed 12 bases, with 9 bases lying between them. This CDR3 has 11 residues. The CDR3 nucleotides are TGCGCCAGCAGCTTGGGCAGCCTACACACCTTC. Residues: CASSLGSLHTF.